One T cell receptor (beta chain) is described in this entry. Its antigen is unknown. This record belongs to a study of monozygotic twins with inflammatory bowel disease. General study results and limits: It was not supported that a single strong signal or clonotype was associated with IBD.

For every TCR library, about 3,500 ng of total RNA was used. TCRdb re-called the 5' RACE reads and catalogs CDR3 proteins one per entry, DNA excluded. The sample has 150,000 to 200,000 distinct CDR3 sequences. The CDR3 extends over 17 amino acids. Germline assignment: CDR1 SGHRS and CDR2 YFSETQ. The sequenced material came from blood. The sequence came from a human donor with ulcerative colitis or Crohn's disease, or a healthy co-twin of an affected twin (not recorded which). The chain employs TRBV5-1 and TRBJ2-1; absent DNA, TCRdb's TRBD2 call cannot be checked. CDR3 region: CASSPFGSTSTYNEQFF.